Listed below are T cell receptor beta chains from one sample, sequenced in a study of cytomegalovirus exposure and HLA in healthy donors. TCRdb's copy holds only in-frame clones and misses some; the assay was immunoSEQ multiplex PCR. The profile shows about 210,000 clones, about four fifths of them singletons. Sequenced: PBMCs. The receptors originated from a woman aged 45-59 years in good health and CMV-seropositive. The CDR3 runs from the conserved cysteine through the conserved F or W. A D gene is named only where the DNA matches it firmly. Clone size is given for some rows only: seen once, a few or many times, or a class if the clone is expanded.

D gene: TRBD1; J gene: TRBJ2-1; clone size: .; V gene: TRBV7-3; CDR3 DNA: TGTGCCAGCAGCTTACCGGGACAGGGCACCCAGAAGCAGTTCTTC; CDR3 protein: CASSLPGQGTQKQFF
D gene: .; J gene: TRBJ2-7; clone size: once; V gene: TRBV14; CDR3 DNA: TGTGCCAGCAGCCAATCCGGGGCCTACGAGCAGTACTTC; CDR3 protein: CASSQSGAYEQYF
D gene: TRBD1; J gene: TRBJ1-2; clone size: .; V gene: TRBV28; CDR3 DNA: TGTGCCAGCAGTGGGCCGGGACAGGGGAACTATGGCTACACCTTC; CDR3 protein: CASSGPGQGNYGYTF
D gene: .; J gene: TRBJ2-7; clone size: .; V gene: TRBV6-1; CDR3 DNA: TGTGCCAGCAGTGAAAACACCCTTTCCGACGAGCAGTACTTC; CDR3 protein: CASSENTLSDEQYF
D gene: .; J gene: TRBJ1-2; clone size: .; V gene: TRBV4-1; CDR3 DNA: TGCGCCAGCAGCCAAGTCTGGGACTTGGCTGGCTACACCTTC; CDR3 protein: CASSQVWDLAGYTF
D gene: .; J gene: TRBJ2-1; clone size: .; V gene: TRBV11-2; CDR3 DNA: TGTGCCAGCAGCTTCCAGGGATCCCACAATGAGCAGTTCTTC; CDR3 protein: CASSFQGSHNEQFF
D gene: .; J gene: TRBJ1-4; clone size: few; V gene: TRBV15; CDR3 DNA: TGTGCCACCTGGGCCGGTCGGGGTGAAAAACTGTTTTTT; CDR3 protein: CATWAGRGEKLFF
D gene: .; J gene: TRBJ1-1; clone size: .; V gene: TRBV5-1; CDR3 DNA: TGCGCCAGCAGCTTGGAGGTCGGCGGCAGGACTGTGTCTTTCTTT; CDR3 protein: CASSLEVGGRTVSFF
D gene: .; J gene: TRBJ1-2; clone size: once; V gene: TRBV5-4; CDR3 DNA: TGTGCCAGCAGTTCCCCCCTTCGGGGTCGGAATGGCTACACCTTC; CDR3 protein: CASSSPLRGRNGYTF
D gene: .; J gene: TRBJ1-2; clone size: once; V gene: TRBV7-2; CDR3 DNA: TGTGCCAGCAGCTTCTCCGGGGATTATGGCTACACCTTC; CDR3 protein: CASSFSGDYGYTF
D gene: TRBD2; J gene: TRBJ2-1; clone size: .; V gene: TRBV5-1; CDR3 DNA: TGCGCCAGCAGGCTAGCGGTCCAGGTGGGAGGGGAGCAGTTCTTC; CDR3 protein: CASRLAVQVGGEQFF
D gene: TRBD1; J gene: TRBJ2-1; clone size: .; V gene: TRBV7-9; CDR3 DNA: TGTGCCAGCAGCTTGTGGGGACAGGGGAATGAGCAGTTCTTC; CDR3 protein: CASSLWGQGNEQFF
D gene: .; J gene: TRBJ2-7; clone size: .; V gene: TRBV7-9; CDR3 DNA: TGTGCCAGCAGCTTAGGCCAGGGCGGCTATCAGCAGTACTTC; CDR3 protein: CASSLGQGGYQQYF
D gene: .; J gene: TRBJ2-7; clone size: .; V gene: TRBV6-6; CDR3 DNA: TGTGCCAGCGAGAGGGCAGAGGCCTACGAGCAGTACTTC; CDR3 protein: CASERAEAYEQYF
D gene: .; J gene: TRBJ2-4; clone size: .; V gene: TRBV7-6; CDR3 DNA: TGTGCCAGCAGCTTAGGACCAGGGTTTGGAAACATTCAGTACTTC; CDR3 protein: CASSLGPGFGNIQYF
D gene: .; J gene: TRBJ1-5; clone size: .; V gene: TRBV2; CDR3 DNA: TGTGCCAGCACCAGGGAGGGTCAGCCCCAGCATTTT; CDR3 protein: CASTREGQPQHF
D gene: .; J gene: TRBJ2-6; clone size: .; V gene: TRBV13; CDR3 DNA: TGTGCCAGCAGCAACCGGGACACTGGGGCCAACGTCCTGACTTTC; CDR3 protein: CASSNRDTGANVLTF
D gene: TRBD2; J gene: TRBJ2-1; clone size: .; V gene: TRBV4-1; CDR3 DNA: TGCGCCAGCAGCCAAGCGGTCCTAGCGGGGGGCCCATTCAATGAGCAGTTCTTC; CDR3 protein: CASSQAVLAGGPFNEQFF
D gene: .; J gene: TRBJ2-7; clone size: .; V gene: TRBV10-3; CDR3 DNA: TGTGCCATCAGTGAGTCGAGACAGAACCCCCACGAGCAGTACTTC; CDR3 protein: CAISESRQNPHEQYF
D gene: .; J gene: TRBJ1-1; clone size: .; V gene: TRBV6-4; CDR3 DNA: TGTGCCATTACAGGGTCTGAAGCTTTCTTT; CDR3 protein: CAITGSEAFF
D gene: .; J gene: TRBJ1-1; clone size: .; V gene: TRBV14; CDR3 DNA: TGTGCCAGCAGCCCCCGCGGTTCGGGGGGAGAAGCTTTCTTT; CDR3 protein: CASSPRGSGGEAFF
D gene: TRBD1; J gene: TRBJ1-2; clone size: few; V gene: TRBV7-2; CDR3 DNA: TGTGCCAGCAGCTCACCAGGGGGACCTCTGGGGGGCTACACCTTC; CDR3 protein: CASSSPGGPLGGYTF
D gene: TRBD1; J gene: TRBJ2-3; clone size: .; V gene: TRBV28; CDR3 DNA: TGTGCCAGCACGCTCGGCAGGGGGTGGAAAACTAACACAGATACGCAGTATTTT; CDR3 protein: CASTLGRGWKTNTDTQYF
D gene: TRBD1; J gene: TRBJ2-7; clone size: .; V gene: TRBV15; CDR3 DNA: TGTGCCACCAGCAGGGTAACAGGGGCCGAGCAGTACTTC; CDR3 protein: CATSRVTGAEQYF
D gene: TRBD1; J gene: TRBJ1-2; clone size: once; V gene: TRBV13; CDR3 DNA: TGTGCCAGCAGCTCCCGGACAGGGGGATTCGATGGCTACACCTTC; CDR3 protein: CASSSRTGGFDGYTF
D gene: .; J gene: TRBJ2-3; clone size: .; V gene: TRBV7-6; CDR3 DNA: TGTGCCAGCAGCTTAGCTCAGGGCATCGCAGATACGCAGTATTTT; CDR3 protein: CASSLAQGIADTQYF
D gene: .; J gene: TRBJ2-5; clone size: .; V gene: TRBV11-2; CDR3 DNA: TGTGCCAGCAGCGGGAGGGGGGGAGGAGAGACCCAGTACTTC; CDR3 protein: CASSGRGGGETQYF
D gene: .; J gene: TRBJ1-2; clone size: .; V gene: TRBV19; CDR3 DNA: TGTGCCAGTAGTATGGGAAGACTATCGGGCTATGGCTACACCTTC; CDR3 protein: CASSMGRLSGYGYTF
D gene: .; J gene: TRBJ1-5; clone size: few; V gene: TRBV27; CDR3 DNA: TGTGCCAGCAGTCCGTCCAGGGCTAGCAATCAGCCCCAGCATTTT; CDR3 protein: CASSPSRASNQPQHF
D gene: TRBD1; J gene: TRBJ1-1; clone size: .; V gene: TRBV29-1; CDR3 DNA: TGCAGCGCCCGGGACAGTGCGGCTTTCTTT; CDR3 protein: CSARDSAAFF
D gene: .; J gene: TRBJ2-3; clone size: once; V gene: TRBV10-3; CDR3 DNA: TGTGCCATCAGCACTAGGGGGGGACTACGTGTCGACACAGATACGCAGTATTTT; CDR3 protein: CAISTRGGLRVDTDTQYF
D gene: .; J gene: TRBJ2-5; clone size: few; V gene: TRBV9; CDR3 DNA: TGTGCCAGCAGCGTAGGAGGGGAGACCCAGTACTTC; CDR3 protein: CASSVGGETQYF
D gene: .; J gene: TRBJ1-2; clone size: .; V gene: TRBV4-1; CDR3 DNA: TGCGCCAGCAGCCGCCTGGGGGGGGATGGCTACACCTTC; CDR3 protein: CASSRLGGDGYTF
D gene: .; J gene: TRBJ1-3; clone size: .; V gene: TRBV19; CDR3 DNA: TGTGCCAGTAGTCCCCGGGGGTCTGGAAACACCATATATTTT; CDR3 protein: CASSPRGSGNTIYF
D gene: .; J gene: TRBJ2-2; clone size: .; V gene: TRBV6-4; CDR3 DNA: TGTGCCAGCAGTGACGACTCTTCCACCGGGGAGCTGTTTTTT; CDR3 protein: CASSDDSSTGELFF
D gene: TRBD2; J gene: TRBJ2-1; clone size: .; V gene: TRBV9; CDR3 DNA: TGTGCCAGCAGCGTAGTTCGCGGGGGGAATTACAATGAGCAGTTCTTC; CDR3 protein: CASSVVRGGNYNEQFF
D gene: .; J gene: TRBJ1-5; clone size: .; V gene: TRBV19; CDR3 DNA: TGTGCCAGTAGTCCAGATTCAGGGGACAATCAGCCCCAGCATTTT; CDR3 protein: CASSPDSGDNQPQHF
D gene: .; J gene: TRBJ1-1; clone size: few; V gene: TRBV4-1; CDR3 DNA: TGCGCCAGCAGCCAAGCCGCCAGCGGGGGAAAGAACACTGAAGCTTTCTTT; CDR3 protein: CASSQAASGGKNTEAFF
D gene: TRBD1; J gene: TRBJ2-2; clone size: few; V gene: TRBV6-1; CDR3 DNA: TGTGCCAGCAGGAGGACAGGTGGAACCGGGGAGCTGTTTTTT; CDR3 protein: CASRRTGGTGELFF
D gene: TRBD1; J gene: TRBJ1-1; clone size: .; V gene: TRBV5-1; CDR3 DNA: TGCGCCAGCAGCTTCGGGACAGAGAACACTGAAGCTTTCTTT; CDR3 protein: CASSFGTENTEAFF
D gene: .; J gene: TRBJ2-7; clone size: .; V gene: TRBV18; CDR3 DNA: TGTGCCAGCTCACCAGCGCGAGGCCGAACAAGCTACGAGCAGTACTTC; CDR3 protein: CASSPARGRTSYEQYF
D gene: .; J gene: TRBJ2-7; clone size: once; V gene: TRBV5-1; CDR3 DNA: TGCGCCAGCAGCTTGGTTAAGGAGACCGATGGATCCTACGAGCAGTACTTC; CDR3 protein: CASSLVKETDGSYEQYF
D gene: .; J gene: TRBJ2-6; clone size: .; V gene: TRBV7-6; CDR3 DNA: TGTGCCAGCAGCTTAAGGATTCGAACCGGAGGACTGAGCTCTGGGGCCAACGTCCTGACTTTC; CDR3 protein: CASSLRIRTGGLSSGANVLTF
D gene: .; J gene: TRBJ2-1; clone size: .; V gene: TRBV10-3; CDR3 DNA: TGTGCCATCAGTGCACGGGGTCCAGAGGATGAGCAGTTCTTC; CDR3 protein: CAISARGPEDEQFF
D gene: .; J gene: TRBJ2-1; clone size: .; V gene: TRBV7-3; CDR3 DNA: TGTGCCAGCAGCTTAGGGCGGACAAGTTCCGATGAGCAGTTCTTC; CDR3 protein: CASSLGRTSSDEQFF
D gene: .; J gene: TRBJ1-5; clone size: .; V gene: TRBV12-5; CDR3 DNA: TGTGCTAGTGGTCCTTATCCCGGGAGAAGCAATCAGCCCCAGCATTTT; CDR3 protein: CASGPYPGRSNQPQHF
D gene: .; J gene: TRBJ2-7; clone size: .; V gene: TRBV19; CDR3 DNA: TGTGCCAGTACTACCGACACCTCCTACGAGCAGTACTTC; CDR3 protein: CASTTDTSYEQYF
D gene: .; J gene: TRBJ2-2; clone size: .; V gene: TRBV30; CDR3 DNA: TGTGCCTGGAGTGCAGTACAGGGAACCGGGGAGCTGTTTTTT; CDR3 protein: CAWSAVQGTGELFF
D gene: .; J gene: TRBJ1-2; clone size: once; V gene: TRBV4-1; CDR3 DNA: TGCGCCAGCAGCCAACCAGGGGAAAGCTATGGCTACACCTTC; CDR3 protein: CASSQPGESYGYTF
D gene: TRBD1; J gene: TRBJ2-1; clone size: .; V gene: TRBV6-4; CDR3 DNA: TGTGCCAGCAGTGACGGGGGGGGACAGGGCATCAATGAGCAGTTCTTC; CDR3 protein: CASSDGGGQGINEQFF
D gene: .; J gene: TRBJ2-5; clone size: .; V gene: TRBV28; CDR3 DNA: TGTGCCAGCAGTCGCCGTTTCCAAGAGCAGTACTTC; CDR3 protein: CASSRRFQEQYF
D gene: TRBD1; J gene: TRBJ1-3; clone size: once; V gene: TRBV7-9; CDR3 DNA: TGTGCCAGCAGCATTTATCGAGGGACAGACTCTGGAAACACCATATATTTT; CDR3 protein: CASSIYRGTDSGNTIYF
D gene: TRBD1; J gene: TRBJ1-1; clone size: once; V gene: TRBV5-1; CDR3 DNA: TGCGCCAGCAGCCCCTTAGACAGGGAGCCCACTGAAGCTTTCTTT; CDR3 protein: CASSPLDREPTEAFF
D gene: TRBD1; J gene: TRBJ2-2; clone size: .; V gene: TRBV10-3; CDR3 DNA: TGTGCCGTCTCTGGACAGGGGGCTGGCACCGGGGAGCTGTTTTTT; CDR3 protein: CAVSGQGAGTGELFF
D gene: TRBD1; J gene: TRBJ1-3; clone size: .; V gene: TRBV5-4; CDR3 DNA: TGTGCCAGCAGCCAGGGACAGGGTAACACCATATATTTT; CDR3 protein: CASSQGQGNTIYF
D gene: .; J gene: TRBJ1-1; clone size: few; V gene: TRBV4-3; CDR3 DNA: TGCGCCAGCAGCCAAGCCTCTCAGGGGAACACTGAAGCTTTCTTT; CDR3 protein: CASSQASQGNTEAFF
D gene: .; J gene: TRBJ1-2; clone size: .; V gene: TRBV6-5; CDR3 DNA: TGTGCCAGCAGTTACGGGGTTACAGGCCGTTCTTATGGCTACACCTTC; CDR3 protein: CASSYGVTGRSYGYTF
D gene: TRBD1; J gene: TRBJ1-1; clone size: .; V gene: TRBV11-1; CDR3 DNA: TGTGCCAGCAGCTTAGTCGCAGGGGGCACTGAAGCTTTCTTT; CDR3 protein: CASSLVAGGTEAFF